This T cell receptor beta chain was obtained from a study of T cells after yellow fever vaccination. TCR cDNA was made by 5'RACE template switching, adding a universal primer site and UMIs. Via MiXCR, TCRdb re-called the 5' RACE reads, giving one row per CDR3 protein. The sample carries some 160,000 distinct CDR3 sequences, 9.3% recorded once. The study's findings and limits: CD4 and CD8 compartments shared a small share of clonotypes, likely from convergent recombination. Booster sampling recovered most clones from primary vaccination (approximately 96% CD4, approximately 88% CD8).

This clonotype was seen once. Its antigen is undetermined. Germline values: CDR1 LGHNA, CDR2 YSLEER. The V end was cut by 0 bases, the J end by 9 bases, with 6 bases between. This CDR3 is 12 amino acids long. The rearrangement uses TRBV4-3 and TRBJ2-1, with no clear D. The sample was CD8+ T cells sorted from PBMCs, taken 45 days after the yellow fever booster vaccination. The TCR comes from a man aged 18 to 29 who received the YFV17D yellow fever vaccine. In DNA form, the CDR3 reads TGCGCCAGCAGCCAAGATACGTTTGAGCAGTTCTTC. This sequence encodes CASSQDTFEQFF.